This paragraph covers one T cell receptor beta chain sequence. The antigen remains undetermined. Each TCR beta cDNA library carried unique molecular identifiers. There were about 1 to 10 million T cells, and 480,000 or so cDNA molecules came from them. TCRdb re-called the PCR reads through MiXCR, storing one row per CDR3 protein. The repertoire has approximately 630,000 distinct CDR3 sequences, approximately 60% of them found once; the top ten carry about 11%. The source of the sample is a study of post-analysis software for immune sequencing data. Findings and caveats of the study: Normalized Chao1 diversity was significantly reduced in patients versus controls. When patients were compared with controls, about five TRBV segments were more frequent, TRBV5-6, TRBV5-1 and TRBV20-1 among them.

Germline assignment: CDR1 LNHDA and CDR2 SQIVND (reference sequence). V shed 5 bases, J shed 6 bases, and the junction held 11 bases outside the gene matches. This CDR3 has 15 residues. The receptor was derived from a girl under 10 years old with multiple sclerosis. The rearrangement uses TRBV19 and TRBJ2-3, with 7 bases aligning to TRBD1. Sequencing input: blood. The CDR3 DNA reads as TGTGCCAGTAGTTCTCAGGGGGTCGTGGGGGATACGCAGTATTTT. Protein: CASSSQGVVGDTQYF.